This T cell receptor (beta chain) was documented in a study of control samples from healthy donors and cancer patients. Sequencing used immunoSEQ multiplex PCR; TCRdb keeps in-frame clones, though not all of them. The table includes about 94,000 clones, 90% detected once. Sequencing input: blood. This receptor was taken from a woman aged 18-29 years in good health.

The CDR3 reads CASSLVAETQYF. The CDR3 DNA reads as TGTGCCAGCAGCTTGGTGGCCGAGACCCAGTACTTC. The chain recombines TRBV5-6 with TRBJ2-5; D is ambiguous. Germline-derived CDR1 and CDR2 are SGHDT and YYEEEE. Trimming removed 0 bases from V and 5 bases from J, with 5 bases in between. The CDR3 is 12 amino acids.